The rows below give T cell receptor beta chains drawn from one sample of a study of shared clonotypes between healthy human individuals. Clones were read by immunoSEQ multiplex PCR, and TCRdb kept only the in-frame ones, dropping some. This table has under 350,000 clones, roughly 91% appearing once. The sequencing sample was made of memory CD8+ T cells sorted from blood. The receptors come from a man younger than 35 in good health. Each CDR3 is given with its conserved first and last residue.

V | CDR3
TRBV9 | CASNRKGRQETQYF
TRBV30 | CAWSGAQGVYEQYF
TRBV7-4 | CASSSEEPRNSPLHF
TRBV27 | CASSSGRGATNEKLFF
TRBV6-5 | CASSYVNGAYEQYF
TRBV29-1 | CSVEEAGTGNLYEQYF
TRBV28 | CASSSRATSSYEQYF
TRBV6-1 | CASSEGGFPYEQYF
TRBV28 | CASSSGPVPEQYF
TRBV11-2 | CASSLDRGSRDPRETQYF
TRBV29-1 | CSVEDLGRGYEQYF
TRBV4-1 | CASSQPGAVPEQETQYF
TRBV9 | CASSVGGTGELFF
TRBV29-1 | CSVEGDRGLYEQYF
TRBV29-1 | CSASLLAGVGNEQFF
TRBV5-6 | CASRRYRGLLALYGYTF
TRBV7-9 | CASSLGGLAGLSYEQYF
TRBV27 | CASSLYWGTEAFF
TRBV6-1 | CASSEYPLFDFTATNEKLFF
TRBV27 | CASSLSIPTGEGTNEKLFF
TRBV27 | CASSINNEQFF
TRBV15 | CATSAINTEAFF
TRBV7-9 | CASSFYDDPYEQYF
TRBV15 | CATSRASGDVAKNIQYF
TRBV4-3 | CASSQDSVDTQYF
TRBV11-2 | CASSLDREDYGYTF
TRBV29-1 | CSVEGLATYNEQFF
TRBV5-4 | CASSPPDRDHEQYF
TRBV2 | CASSGLDKDTQYF
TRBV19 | CASSIETSGAYEQYF
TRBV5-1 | CASRDRGDYNEQFF
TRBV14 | CASTGAGGTEAFF
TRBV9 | CASSVGRGTLNNSPLHF
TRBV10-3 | CAISESSGQGLESEAFF
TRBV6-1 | CASTTQGDYEQYF
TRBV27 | CASNGQGTYEQYF
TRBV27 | CASSLSLWEEQYF
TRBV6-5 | CASSYAGGPRNEQFF
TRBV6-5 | CASTTTESPLHF
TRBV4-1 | CASSQDTTGVVGHYEQYF